The 20 T cell receptor beta chains presented below share a single source sample, sequenced in a study of T cell responses to AZD1222 COVID-19 vaccine (dated by TCRdb to about 2021). Library preparation employed the immunoSEQ multiplex PCR assay. The immuneACCESS repertoire file appears here via TCRdb, limited to in-frame rearrangements. These files lack a portion of the clones; in checked studies, under half of the deficit traces to unresolved V genes, and the cause of the others is not known. In this sample the table shows 77,000 or so clones, around 90% of which occur a single time. 7% to 8.5% of the sample rests with the top ten. Read against the paper, the sample's time point label means: baseline before first vaccination. The treatment or condition label corresponds to: meningococcal conjugate vaccine given as trial control. This sample comprised peripheral blood, obtained on day 0 of MenACWY control vaccination. The receptors were gathered from an adult in good health.

Worth noting for this clone: The junction shows a germline mismatch at one end, possibly a read error. The chain employs TRBV5-1 and TRBJ2-7, with 9 bases aligning to TRBD1. CDR3 length: 14 amino acids. The germline V gene has CDR1 SGHRS and CDR2 YFSETQ. The CDR3 reads CASSWMRTGQGQHF. CDR3 in DNA: TGCGCCAGCAGCTGGATGAGAACCGGACAGGGGCAGCACTTC.

V is TRBV10-3 and J is TRBJ2-7, with D uncertain. V lost 4 bases to trimming and J lost 3 bases, with 10 bases between them. The CDR3 spans 13 residues. From germline, CDR1 is ENHRY and CDR2 SYGVKD. Here the CDR3 DNA reads TGTGCCATCAGTGGGCAGCTAAACTACGAGCAGTACTTC. The encoded protein is CAISGQLNYEQYF.

V gene TRBV25-1 combines with J gene TRBJ1-4; the match to TRBD1 covers 8 bases. This CDR3 has 15 amino acids. CDR1 is MGHDK, CDR2 SYGVNS, per germline. The V gene end was trimmed by 3 bases and the J gene end by 8 bases; junction bases not matched to a gene: 8. The CDR3 bases are TGTGCCAGCAGTGACCCCCAGGGGGCAGACGAAAAACTGTTTTTT. As protein: CASSDPQGADEKLFF.

The chain recombines TRBV28 with TRBJ1-4; D might be TRBD1 (6 bases). V was trimmed by 2 bases and J by 17 bases, leaving 15 bases between them. CDR3 length equals 12 residues. CDR1 is MDHEN and CDR2 is SYDVKM in the germline V gene. The CDR3 protein is CASSLGGGTSFF. CDR3 in DNA: TGTGCCAGCAGTTTAGGGGGGGGGACAAGCTTTTTT.

V and J are TRBV7-2 and TRBJ1-1, with 7 bases fitting TRBD1. The CDR3 runs to 16 residues. The germline CDR1 and CDR2 sequences are SGHTA and FQGNSA. J gave up 10 bases and V 2 bases, and 16 bases lay outside the gene matches. The CDR3 sequence: CASSLNGGGQGGPAFF. DNA for the CDR3: TGTGCCAGCAGCTTAAATGGCGGAGGCCAAGGGGGCCCAGCTTTCTTT. Combining the CDR3 with reference TRBV7-2 and TRBJ1-1 gives the whole variable domain GAGVSQSPSNKVTEKGKDVELRCDPISGHTALYWYRQSLGQGLEFLIYFQGNSAPDKSGLPSDRFSAERTGGSVSTLTIQRTQQEDSAVYLCASSLNGGGQGGPAFFGQGTRLTVV.

This clone has a single count. This chain connects TRBV7-9 to TRBJ2-2, with 8 bases fitting TRBD2. This CDR3 is built from 17 residues. Trimming took 5 bases from V and 0 from J; bases not matched to a gene: 8. Germline lookup yields CDR1 SEHNR and CDR2 FQNEAQ (reference sequence). This CDR3 reads CASSPRASGSNTGELFF. CDR3 nucleotides: TGTGCCAGCAGCCCCCGGGCTAGCGGGTCGAACACCGGGGAGCTGTTTTTT.

The rearrangement links TRBV9 to TRBJ1-6, with 7 bases that match TRBD1. With 6 bases clipped from V and 0 bases from J, the junction kept 3 bases outside the gene matches. CDR3 length: 15 residues. Germline V gene data show CDR1 as SGDLS and CDR2 as YYNGEE. The CDR3 DNA is TGTGCCAGCAACCCAGGGGGCTCCTATAATTCACCCCTCCACTTT. The encoded protein is CASNPGGSYNSPLHF. The full variable domain, in which reference TRBV9 and TRBJ1-6 provide the parts outside the CDR3, is DSGVTQTPKHLITATGQRVTLRCSPRSGDLSVYWYQQSLDQGLQFLIQYYNGEERAKGNILERFSAQQFPDLHSELNLSSLELGDSALYFCASNPGGSYNSPLHFGNGTRLTVT.

The V gene is TRBV5-6, the J gene TRBJ2-5; possibly TRBD1 for D (6 bases). Trimming shortened V by 4 bases and J by 1 base, and 14 bases separated the two germline ends. Germline assignment: CDR1 SGHDT and CDR2 YYEEEE. The CDR3 covers 15 residues. The CDR3 is CASSQYQTGQETQYF. CDR3 nucleotide sequence: TGTGCCAGCAGCCAATATCAGACAGGCCAAGAGACCCAGTACTTC.

V is TRBV19 and J is TRBJ2-3, with TRBD2 matching over 7 bases. Germline V CDR1 and CDR2: LNHDA, SQIVND (reference sequence). This CDR3 contains 18 residues. The V segment lost 6 bases and the J segment 2 bases; nucleotides outside the gene matches: 17. CDR3 sequence (DNA): TGTGCCAGTAGGGTGGGTTCGTTGCCTAGCGGCTACACAGATACGCAGTATTTT. It specifies CASRVGSLPSGYTDTQYF.

The V and J genes are TRBV6-5 and TRBJ2-7; no definite D call. V dropped 3 bases and J dropped 3 bases, with 18 bases sitting between them. The CDR3 sequence is 16 residues long. Germline V gene sequence: CDR1 MNHEY, CDR2 SVGAGI. The CDR3 here is CASSYGLGQTDYEQYF. CDR3 coding DNA: TGTGCCAGCAGTTATGGTCTAGGGCAGACTGACTACGAGCAGTACTTC.

This clone came up once. This chain joins TRBV7-2 and TRBJ1-1; TRBD1 agrees at 8 bases. Germline V CDR1 and CDR2: SGHTA, FQGNSA. This CDR3 is built from 14 residues. J was trimmed by 1 base and V by 3 bases; bases with no gene match: 1. The DNA of the CDR3 is TGTGCCAGCAGCTTTGGACAGGGGAACACTGAAGCTTTCTTT. Residues: CASSFGQGNTEAFF.

The rearrangement uses TRBV30 and TRBJ1-3, with D perhaps matching TRBD1 (6 bases). In germline, CDR1 is GTSNPN, CDR2 SVGIG (reference sequence). Trimming cost V 2 bases and J 0 bases, with 11 bases left between them. This CDR3 is built from 15 residues. The DNA of the CDR3 is TGTGCCTGGAGTACACAGGGAAACTCTGGAAACACCATATATTTT. It is translated as CAWSTQGNSGNTIYF. The full variable domain, its missing parts supplied by reference TRBV30 and TRBJ1-3, is SQTIHQWPATLVQPVGSPLSLECTVEGTSNPNLYWYRQAAGRGLQLLFYSVGIGQISSEVPQNLSASRPQDRQFILSSKKLLLSDSGFYLCAWSTQGNSGNTIYFGEGSWLTVV.

The chain carries TRBV19 and TRBJ1-5, with D tentatively TRBD1 (5 bases). From germline, CDR1 is LNHDA and CDR2 SQIVND (reference sequence). The CDR3 runs to 15 residues. Trimming took off 0 bases at V and 9 bases at J, with 15 bases between the two ends. The CDR3 loop reads CASSIDRGTGGPQHF. The CDR3 DNA sequence: TGTGCCAGTAGTATAGATCGCGGAACCGGGGGGCCCCAGCATTTT.

The chain uses TRBV15 and TRBJ1-1, with D uncertain. There are 16 residues in the CDR3. The V gene lost 3 bases and the J gene lost 3 bases, with 17 bases spanning the gap. CDR1 is LNHNV, CDR2 YYDKDF, per germline (reference sequence). In DNA, the CDR3 is TGTGCCACCAGCAGGTTGATAGCAGCAGATTACACTGAAGCTTTCTTT. Its protein product is CATSRLIAADYTEAFF. Full variable domain (rest looked up from reference TRBV15 and TRBJ1-1): DAMVIQNPRYQVTQFGKPVTLSCSQTLNHNVMYWYQQKSSQAPKLLFHYYDKDFNNEADTPDNFQSRRPNTSFCFLDIRSPGLGDTAMYLCATSRLIAADYTEAFFGQGTRLTVV.

V is TRBV3-1 (or the pseudogene TRBV3-2) and J is TRBJ2-2; TRBD2 aligns across 7 bases. V lost 3 bases to trimming and J lost 3 bases; unmatched junction nucleotides: 7. The germline V gene encodes CDR1 LGHDT and CDR2 YNNKEL (reference sequence). This CDR3 is built from 16 residues. The DNA of the CDR3 is TGTGCCAGCAGCCACGGGCTAGCGGAGCACACCGGGGAGCTGTTTTTT. Translated, it gives CASSHGLAEHTGELFF.

The chain joins TRBV5-1 to TRBJ1-1; 7 bases agree with TRBD1. Germline V lookup: CDR1 SGHRS, CDR2 YFSETQ. This CDR3 has 15 residues. V trimming: 7 bases; J trimming: 2 bases; junction bases outside the gene matches: 11. The DNA of the CDR3 is TGCGCCAGCGATCTCACAGGGGTAACTAACACTGAAGCTTTCTTT. Its translation: CASDLTGVTNTEAFF.

This chain links TRBV18 with TRBJ1-2; D is possibly TRBD1 (5 bases). V was cut by 3 bases and J by 5 bases, with 13 bases left in between. The CDR3 runs 14 residues. Germline V lookup: CDR1 KGHSH, CDR2 LQKENI. The CDR3 loop is CASSPQGAGYGYTF. CDR3 coding DNA: TGTGCCAGCTCACCGCAAGGGGCAGGGTATGGCTACACCTTC.

This chain uses TRBV27 with TRBJ2-4; possible D gene TRBD2, 5 bases. The germline gives CDR1 MNHEY, CDR2 SMNVEV (reference sequence). CDR3 length: 13 amino acids. Trimming removed 0 bases from V and 7 bases from J, with 7 bases in between. The CDR3 loop reads CASSLSSGNIQYF. Here the CDR3 DNA reads TGTGCCAGCAGTTTATCATCGGGGAACATTCAGTACTTC.

This clone was seen a single time. The V gene is TRBV6-1, the J gene TRBJ1-4; D is possibly TRBD1 (6 bases). Trimming took off 0 bases at V and 7 bases at J, with 15 bases between the two ends. The germline CDR1 and CDR2 sequences are MNHNS and SASEGT. This CDR3 is 16 amino acids long. The CDR3, as DNA: TGTGCCAGCAGTGAAGCGCTATACAGGGCTGGTGAAAAACTGTTTTTT. Amino acid sequence: CASSEALYRAGEKLFF.

The rearrangement uses TRBV5-1 and TRBJ2-5, with TRBD1 matching over 10 bases. Germline trimming cut 2 bases from V and 5 bases from J; bases unmatched to any gene: 6. This CDR3 region has 15 residues. The V gene's germline CDR1 is SGHRS and CDR2 YFSETQ. The CDR3 sequence is CASSLPGQGSETQYF. As DNA, the CDR3 is TGCGCCAGCAGCTTACCGGGACAGGGGTCTGAGACCCAGTACTTC.